A selection of T cell receptor beta chains follows, all from one sample in a study of post-analysis software for immune sequencing data. TCRdb re-called the PCR reads with MiXCR, one entry per CDR3 protein. Found here are roughly 400,000 distinct CDR3 sequences, about 39% of them singletons; the top ten hold about 8%. The sequencing sample was made of blood. The receptors were sampled from a girl under 10 years old with multiple sclerosis. Each CDR3 is given with its conserved first and last residue. Each record gives: CDR3 DNA, CDR3 protein, V gene, J gene, D gene, clone size. D genes are given only for firm matches. Some rows have no size entry. The others give once, few or many, or a class for an expanded clone.

CDR3nt: TGCGCCAGTTGTAACGGGCCCCATGGAAGCCGCACAGATACGCAGTATTTT
CDR3aa: CASCNGPHGSRTDTQYF
v_gene: TRBV4-1
j_gene: TRBJ2-3
d_gene: -
abundance: -

CDR3nt: TGTGCCATCAGCCCCGACAGTATCAATCAGCCCCAGCATTTT
CDR3aa: CAISPDSINQPQHF
v_gene: TRBV10-3
j_gene: TRBJ1-5
d_gene: -
abundance: -

CDR3nt: TGTGCCAGCAGGCTAGCGGGAGGCGGGCAGTACTTC
CDR3aa: CASRLAGGGQYF
v_gene: TRBV12-3/TRBV12-4
j_gene: TRBJ2-7
d_gene: TRBD2
abundance: -

CDR3nt: TGTGCCATCAATCGAATAGAGGGACGAGGCTACACCTTC
CDR3aa: CAINRIEGRGYTF
v_gene: TRBV10-3
j_gene: TRBJ1-2
d_gene: -
abundance: few

CDR3nt: TGTGCCAGCACCAACGGACAGATAGAATCTGGGGCCAACGTCCTGACTTTC
CDR3aa: CASTNGQIESGANVLTF
v_gene: TRBV7-4
j_gene: TRBJ2-6
d_gene: -
abundance: -

CDR3nt: -
CDR3aa: CASSLTGNGNTIYFGEQFF
v_gene: TRBV27
j_gene: TRBJ2-1
d_gene: -
abundance: -

CDR3nt: TGTGCCAGCAGCTTAGACGGGCCCCAGAGGTTCTTC
CDR3aa: CASSLDGPQRFF
v_gene: TRBV11-2
j_gene: TRBJ2-1
d_gene: -
abundance: -

CDR3nt: TGCAGTGCTAGAGGGGGAGAATTAATTACCTACGAGCAGTACTTC
CDR3aa: CSARGGELITYEQYF
v_gene: TRBV20-1
j_gene: TRBJ2-7
d_gene: -
abundance: -

CDR3nt: TGTGCCAGCAGTTCCCCGGACAGGGGGCATGGCTACACCTTC
CDR3aa: CASSSPDRGHGYTF
v_gene: TRBV28
j_gene: TRBJ1-2
d_gene: TRBD1
abundance: -

CDR3nt: TGTGCCAGCAGTTACGGTCTAGGACAGGGTAACTACGAGCAGTACTTC
CDR3aa: CASSYGLGQGNYEQYF
v_gene: TRBV6-5
j_gene: TRBJ2-7
d_gene: TRBD1
abundance: few

CDR3nt: TGTGCCAGCAGCTTAGCGCGGGGATGGCGGAGCTCCTACGAGCAGTACTTC
CDR3aa: CASSLARGWRSSYEQYF
v_gene: TRBV11-1
j_gene: TRBJ2-7
d_gene: -
abundance: -

CDR3nt: TGTGCCAGCAGCGCGGGGGATACGCAGTATTTT
CDR3aa: CASSAGDTQYF
v_gene: TRBV5-6
j_gene: TRBJ2-3
d_gene: -
abundance: few

CDR3nt: TGTGCCAGCAGCTTAGCGTCTAGCAATCAGCCCCAGCATTTT
CDR3aa: CASSLASSNQPQHF
v_gene: TRBV7-2
j_gene: TRBJ1-5
d_gene: -
abundance: -

CDR3nt: TGCAGTGCTAGAGATGCGTCTTTAATTAGCACAGATACGCAGTATTTT
CDR3aa: CSARDASLISTDTQYF
v_gene: TRBV20-1
j_gene: TRBJ2-3
d_gene: -
abundance: -

CDR3nt: TGCGCCAGCAGCTTGGGGCTCGGCCCTCAGAGGGCAGAGACCCAGTACTTC
CDR3aa: CASSLGLGPQRAETQYF
v_gene: TRBV5-1
j_gene: TRBJ2-5
d_gene: -
abundance: -

CDR3nt: TGCAGCGTTGAATCGGGAAACATTCAGTACTTC
CDR3aa: CSVESGNIQYF
v_gene: TRBV29-1
j_gene: TRBJ2-4
d_gene: -
abundance: few

CDR3nt: TGTGCCAGCAGTCGCTTACAGGGGGCGGACTATGGCTACACCTTC
CDR3aa: CASSRLQGADYGYTF
v_gene: TRBV12-3/TRBV12-4
j_gene: TRBJ1-2
d_gene: TRBD1
abundance: -